The next 22 T cell receptor beta chains were all read from a single sample in a study of cytomegalovirus exposure and HLA in healthy donors. Method: immunoSEQ multiplex PCR; TCRdb's copy keeps in-frame clones and lacks some. The sample records roughly 100,000 clones, 88% being singletons. The sequencing input was PBMCs. The source is a woman younger than 35 in good health and CMV-seropositive.

The chain carries TRBV5-6 and TRBJ2-6; tentatively, D is TRBD2 (6 bases). Deletions cut 5 bases from V and 2 bases from J, with 17 bases between. The germline V gene encodes CDR1 SGHDT and CDR2 YYEEEE. This CDR3 contains 17 residues. CDR3 sequence reads: CASRDRGFRTGANVLTF. The CDR3 coding sequence is TGTGCCAGCAGGGACCGGGGGTTTAGAACTGGGGCCAACGTCCTGACTTTC.

The V gene is TRBV4-1, the J gene TRBJ2-2; D is perhaps TRBD2 (6 bases). V lost 1 base to trimming and J lost 6 bases, with 9 bases between them. CDR3 length equals 14 residues. CDR1 is MGHRA, CDR2 YSYEKL, per germline. The CDR3 sequence is CASSQVLASGELFF. CDR3 nucleotides: TGCGCCAGCAGCCAAGTACTAGCATCCGGGGAGCTGTTTTTT.

The chain links TRBV28 to TRBJ1-6; possible D gene TRBD1, 5 bases. The CDR3 totals 14 residues. V gave up 6 bases and J gave up 9 bases, with 15 bases separating them. CDR1 is MDHEN, CDR2 SYDVKM, per germline. CDR3 protein: CASRLTGVLSPLHF. The CDR3 DNA sequence: TGTGCCAGCAGGTTAACAGGAGTCCTTTCACCCCTCCACTTT.

The V gene is TRBV27, the J gene TRBJ2-6; a possible D gene is TRBD1 (6 bases). V was trimmed by 9 bases and J by 0 bases, leaving 12 bases between them. The CDR3 has 15 amino acids. Germline V gives CDR1 MNHEY, CDR2 SMNVEV (reference sequence). The CDR3 region is CASRDIGSGANVLTF. The CDR3 coding sequence is TGTGCCAGTCGGGACATCGGCTCTGGGGCCAACGTCCTGACTTTC.

This sequence joins TRBV6-1 and TRBJ2-1; 7 nucleotides align to TRBD2. CDR1 is MNHNS, CDR2 SASEGT, per germline. V lost 0 bases and J lost 8; bases outside the gene matches: 4. The CDR3 spans 14 residues. CDR3 region: CASSEAGGGDEQFF. The CDR3 region has the DNA TGTGCCAGCAGTGAAGCTGGTGGGGGGGATGAGCAGTTCTTC.

The chain combines TRBV28 with TRBJ1-5, with D possibly matching TRBD1 (6 bases). The CDR3 length is 12 residues. The germline V gene encodes CDR1 MDHEN and CDR2 SYDVKM. The V end was cut by 6 bases, the J end by 7 bases, with 10 bases between. This CDR3 reads CASRQGTQPQHF. In nucleotides, the CDR3 is TGTGCCAGCAGGCAGGGGACCCAGCCCCAGCATTTT.

This clone came up once. The gene calls are TRBV27 and TRBJ2-1; 11 nucleotides line up with TRBD2. Germline V gene sequence: CDR1 MNHEY, CDR2 SMNVEV (reference sequence). V lost 5 bases to trimming and J lost 3 bases; unmatched junction nucleotides: 3. The CDR3 is made up of 15 amino acids. The CDR3 sequence is CASSISGGDYNEQFF. DNA for the CDR3: TGTGCCAGCAGTATTAGCGGGGGGGACTACAATGAGCAGTTCTTC.

The chain combines TRBV7-2 with TRBJ2-3; D may be TRBD2 (5 bases). CDR1 is SGHTA, CDR2 FQGNSA, per germline. V was pared by 4 bases and J by 6 bases, with 29 bases between. The CDR3 sequence is 19 residues long. Here the CDR3 reads CASSSNQAAGASWVDTQYF. DNA for the CDR3: TGTGCCAGCAGCTCGAATCAAGCTGCGGGTGCCTCATGGGTGGATACGCAGTATTTT.

The V and J genes are TRBV27 and TRBJ2-1; no clear D gene. The CDR3 has 15 residues. Germline CDR1 and CDR2: MNHEY and SMNVEV (reference sequence). V was pared by 2 bases and J by 0 bases, with 8 bases between. This CDR3 reads CASSLDKISYNEQFF. CDR3 sequence (DNA): TGTGCCAGCAGTTTAGACAAAATCTCCTACAATGAGCAGTTCTTC.

The CDR3 DNA is TGTGCCAGCAGCGTCGGGGGGGACACCGGGGAGCTGTTTTTT. Translated, it gives CASSVGGDTGELFF. The V call is TRBV9, the J call TRBJ2-2; TRBD2 matches at 8 bases. CDR3 length: 14 amino acids. V trimming: 2 bases; J trimming: 3 bases; junction bases outside the gene matches: 0. Per the germline V gene, CDR1 is SGDLS and CDR2 is YYNGEE.

The rearrangement links TRBV7-3 to TRBJ1-4; D remains ambiguous. Trimming pared 10 bases from V and 7 bases from J, leaving 13 bases between. In germline, CDR1 is SGHTA, CDR2 FQGTGA. The CDR3 covers 12 residues. Here the CDR3 DNA reads TGTGCCACCCTTGTCGGTACTGAAAAACTGTTTTTT. Its protein is CATLVGTEKLFF.

The rearrangement links TRBV7-2 to TRBJ2-5, with D perhaps matching TRBD2 (6 bases). Germline V gene sequence: CDR1 SGHTA, CDR2 FQGNSA. With 4 bases removed from V and 4 bases from J, the gap between germline ends came to 16 bases. The CDR3 has 15 amino acids. CDR3: CASSWGLASRETQYF. The CDR3 DNA is TGTGCCAGCAGCTGGGGACTGGCTTCGCGAGAGACCCAGTACTTC.

This clone was seen once. The chain has TRBV7-9 and TRBJ2-7; 8 positions match TRBD2. Trimming took 5 bases from V and 13 from J; bases not matched to a gene: 7. Germline values: CDR1 SEHNR, CDR2 FQNEAQ (reference sequence). The CDR3 consists of 11 residues. CDR3 nucleotides: TGTGCCAGCAGCGCCGGGGGGGGCCCATACGTC. It encodes CASSAGGGPYV.

This clone was detected only once. The chain combines TRBV27 with TRBJ1-1, with 7 positions matching TRBD1. CDR1 and CDR2 (germline): MNHEY, SMNVEV (reference sequence). V shed 1 base and J 9 bases; nucleotides not matched to a gene: 11. This CDR3 has 15 amino acids. The CDR3 coding sequence is TGTGCCAGCAGTTTATATAAAGCCCCAGGGGGGAAAGCTTTCTTT. Protein product: CASSLYKAPGGKAFF.

The rearrangement uses TRBV27 and TRBJ2-2, with 8 bases identical to TRBD1. This CDR3 region has 15 residues. Trimming cost V 6 bases and J 2 bases; bases outside gene matches: 5. Germline V gives CDR1 MNHEY, CDR2 SMNVEV (reference sequence). CDR3 loop: CASSLGQANTGELFF. In DNA, the CDR3 is TGTGCCAGCAGCTTGGGACAGGCAAACACCGGGGAGCTGTTTTTT.

This chain links TRBV6-1 with TRBJ1-6; a possible D gene is TRBD1 (5 bases). Germline lookup yields CDR1 MNHNS and CDR2 SASEGT. The V end lost 7 bases, the J end lost 8 bases, and 15 bases lay between the germline ends. The CDR3 length is 14 residues. The chain's CDR3 is CASKQQIGDSPLHF. The CDR3 DNA reads TGTGCCAGCAAACAACAGATAGGGGATTCACCCCTCCACTTT.

The chain carries TRBV27 and TRBJ1-1; D gene ambiguous. V was cut by 4 bases and J by 1 base, with 16 bases left in between. Germline V gene data show CDR1 as MNHEY and CDR2 as SMNVEV (reference sequence). The CDR3 totals 16 residues. The CDR3 coding sequence is TGTGCCAGCAGTTCCCTCCCCGGGAGTGAGAACACTGAAGCTTTCTTT. Translation: CASSSLPGSENTEAFF.

The chain is built from TRBV28 and TRBJ1-5; no definite D call. CDR1 and CDR2 (germline): MDHEN, SYDVKM. Trimming pared 4 bases from V and 6 bases from J, leaving 4 bases between. This CDR3 comprises 11 residues. DNA for the CDR3: TGTGCCAGCAGTTCCGGTCAGCCCCAGCATTTT. It encodes CASSSGQPQHF. The full variable domain, rest sourced from reference TRBV28 and TRBJ1-5, is DVKVTQSSRYLVKRTGEKVFLECVQDMDHENMFWYRQDPGLGLRLIYFSYDVKMKEKGDIPEGYSVSREKKERFSLILESASTNQTSMYLCASSSGQPQHFGDGTRLSIL.

This chain links TRBV29-1 with TRBJ2-2, with unresolved D. The CDR3 is made up of 11 amino acids. Germline V gene sequence: CDR1 SQVTM, CDR2 ANQGSEA. Trimming left V 3 bases short and J 5 bases short, with 4 bases between. Here the CDR3 reads CSVDLTGELFF. DNA for the CDR3: TGCAGCGTTGATCTAACCGGGGAGCTGTTTTTT.

A few counts support this clone. The chain is built from TRBV6-5 and TRBJ1-2; D is uncertain. Germline-derived CDR1 and CDR2 are MNHEY and SVGAGI. This CDR3 has 15 residues. V was cut by 6 bases and J by 2 bases, with 16 bases left in between. In nucleotides, the CDR3 is TGTGCCAGCAGCCCTTATCAGACGGGAAACTATGGCTACACCTTC. Amino acids: CASSPYQTGNYGYTF.

The V and J genes are TRBV9 and TRBJ1-2; D may be TRBD1 (5 bases). Germline CDR1 SGDLS, CDR2 YYNGEE. Trimming took 0 bases from V and 0 from J, leaving 9 bases between them. The CDR3 spans 15 residues. CDR3 protein: CASSVGGDANYGYTF. Written as DNA, the CDR3 is TGTGCCAGCAGCGTAGGGGGGGACGCTAACTATGGCTACACCTTC.

In this sample, this clone turned up a few times. The chain is built from TRBV28 and TRBJ1-2, with D maybe TRBD1 (5 bases). Trimming left V 4 bases short and J 7 bases short, with 13 bases between. The CDR3 has 13 amino acids. The germline CDR1 and CDR2 sequences are MDHEN and SYDVKM. This CDR3 reads CASSSSRVAGYTF. The DNA of the CDR3 is TGTGCCAGCAGTTCGTCCAGGGTTGCTGGCTACACCTTC.